This TCR beta chain is from a study of blood T cell repertoires in COVID-19. Study in general: The study drew acute and convalescent COVID-19 samples from the United States, Italy and Spain. The cDNA or gDNA used as material had been derived from T cells, B-cell-depleted T cells, or PBMCs.

Assay: immunoSEQ multiplex PCR; the TCRdb copy retains only in-frame clones and omits some. The sample gives just over 80,000 clones, roughly 79% of which show up once; roughly two fifths is in the top ten. This clone came up a few times. This CDR3 has 16 residues. Between the trimmed V and J ends, which lost 2 bases and 4 bases, there was a span of 17 bases. Germline V gene lookup returns CDR1 KGHSH and CDR2 LQKENI. The specimen was peripheral blood. This TCR was sampled from a man aged 80 or over with acute or convalescent COVID-19. The gene calls are TRBV18 and TRBJ1-2, with no clear D. In nucleotides, the CDR3 is TGTGCCAGCTCACCAGCCGGGTCCCGGCCCTCCTATGGCTACACCTTC. It yields the protein CASSPAGSRPSYGYTF. The full variable domain, in which reference TRBV18 and TRBJ1-2 provide the parts outside the CDR3, is NAGVMQNPRHLVRRRGQEARLRCSPMKGHSHVYWYRQLPEEGLKFMVYLQKENIIDESGMPKERFSAEFPKEGPSILRIQQVVRGDSAAYFCASSPAGSRPSYGYTFGSGTRLTVV.